Sequencing of this T cell receptor beta chain was carried out in a study of blood T cell repertoires in COVID-19. Whole-study context: Samples taken during acute and convalescent COVID-19 were collected in the United States, Italy and Spain.

Profiled with immunoSEQ multiplex PCR; TCRdb holds only in-frame clones, not every one. The table lists 85,000 or so clones, around 81% of them singletons, with approximately 44% in the top ten. Per the germline V gene, CDR1 is MDHEN and CDR2 is SYDVKM. The CDR3 consists of 14 residues. V lost 1 base to trimming and J lost 7 bases; unmatched junction nucleotides: 5. The sequenced sample was peripheral blood. The TCR comes from an elderly man with acute or convalescent COVID-19. This chain joins TRBV28 and TRBJ1-1, with TRBD1 matching 8 bases. CDR3: CASSLSGGGYEAFF. The CDR3 coding sequence is TGTGCCAGCAGTTTATCAGGGGGCGGATATGAAGCTTTCTTT. The variable domain in full, with the rest retrieved from reference TRBV28 and TRBJ1-1, is DVKVTQSSRYLVKRTGEKVFLECVQDMDHENMFWYRQDPGLGLRLIYFSYDVKMKEKGDIPEGYSVSREKKERFSLILESASTNQTSMYLCASSLSGGGYEAFFGQGTRLTVV.